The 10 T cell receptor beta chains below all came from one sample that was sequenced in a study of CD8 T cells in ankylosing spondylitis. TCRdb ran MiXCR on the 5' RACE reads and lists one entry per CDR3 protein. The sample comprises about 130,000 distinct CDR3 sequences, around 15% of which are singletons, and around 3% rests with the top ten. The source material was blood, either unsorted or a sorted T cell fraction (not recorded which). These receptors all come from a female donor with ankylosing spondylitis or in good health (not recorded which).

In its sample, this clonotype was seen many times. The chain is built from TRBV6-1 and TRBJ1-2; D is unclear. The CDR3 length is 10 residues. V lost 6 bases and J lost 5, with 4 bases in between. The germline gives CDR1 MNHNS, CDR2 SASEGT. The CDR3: CASREYGYTF. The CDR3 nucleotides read TGTGCCAGCAGGGAATATGGCTACACCTTC.

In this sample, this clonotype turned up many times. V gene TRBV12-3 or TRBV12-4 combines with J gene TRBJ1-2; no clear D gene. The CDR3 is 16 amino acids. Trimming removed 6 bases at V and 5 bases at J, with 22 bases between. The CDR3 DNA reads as TGTGCCAGCAGCCCCCTGCCCACGGGGAGATTGTATGGCTACACCTTC. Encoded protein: CASSPLPTGRLYGYTF.

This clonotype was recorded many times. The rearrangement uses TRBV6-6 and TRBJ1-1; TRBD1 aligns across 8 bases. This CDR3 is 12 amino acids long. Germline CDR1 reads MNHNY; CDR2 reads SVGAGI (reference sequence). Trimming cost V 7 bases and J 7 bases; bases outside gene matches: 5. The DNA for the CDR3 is TGTGCCAGCACTAAGACAGGGGTTGAAGCTTTCTTT. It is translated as CASTKTGVEAFF.

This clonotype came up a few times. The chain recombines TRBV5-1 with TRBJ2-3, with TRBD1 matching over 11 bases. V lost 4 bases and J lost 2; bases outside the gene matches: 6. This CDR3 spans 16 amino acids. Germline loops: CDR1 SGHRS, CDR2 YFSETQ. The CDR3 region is CASSEGQGVDTDTQYF. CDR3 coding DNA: TGCGCCAGCAGCGAGGGACAGGGGGTCGACACAGATACGCAGTATTTT.

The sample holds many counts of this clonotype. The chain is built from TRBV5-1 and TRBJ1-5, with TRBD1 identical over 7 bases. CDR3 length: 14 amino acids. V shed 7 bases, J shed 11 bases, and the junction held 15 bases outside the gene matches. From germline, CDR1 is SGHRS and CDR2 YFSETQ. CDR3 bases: TGCGCCAGCGAACTTCCCAGGGGGGGTGTTTCCCAGCATTTT. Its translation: CASELPRGGVSQHF.

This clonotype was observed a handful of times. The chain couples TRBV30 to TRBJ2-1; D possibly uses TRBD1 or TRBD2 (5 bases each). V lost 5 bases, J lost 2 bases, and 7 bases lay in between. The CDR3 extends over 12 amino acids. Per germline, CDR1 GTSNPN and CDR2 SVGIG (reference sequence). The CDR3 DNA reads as TGTGCCTGGTCGGGGCCCTACAATGAGCAGTTCTTC. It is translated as CAWSGPYNEQFF.

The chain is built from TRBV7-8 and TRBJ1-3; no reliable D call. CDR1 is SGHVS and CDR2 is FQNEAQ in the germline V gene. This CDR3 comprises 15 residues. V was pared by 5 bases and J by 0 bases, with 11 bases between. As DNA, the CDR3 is TGTGCCAGCAGCCCAGACACCTTCTCTGGAAACACCATATATTTT. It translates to CASSPDTFSGNTIYF. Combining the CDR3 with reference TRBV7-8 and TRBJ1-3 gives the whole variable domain GAGVSQSPRYKVAKRGQDVALRCDPISGHVSLFWYQQALGQGPEFLTYFQNEAQLDKSGLPSDRFFAERPEGSVSTLKIQRTQQEDSAVYLCASSPDTFSGNTIYFGEGSWLTVV.

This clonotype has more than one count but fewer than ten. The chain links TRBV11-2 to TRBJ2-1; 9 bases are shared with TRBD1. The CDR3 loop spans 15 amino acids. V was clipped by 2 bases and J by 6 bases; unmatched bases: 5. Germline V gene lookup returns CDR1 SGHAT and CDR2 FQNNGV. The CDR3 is CASSLQGTGPNEQFF. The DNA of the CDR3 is TGTGCCAGCAGCTTACAAGGGACAGGGCCCAATGAGCAGTTCTTC. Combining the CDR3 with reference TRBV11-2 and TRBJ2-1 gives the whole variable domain EAGVAQSPRYKIIEKRQSVAFWCNPISGHATLYWYQQILGQGPKLLIQFQNNGVVDDSQLPKDRFSAERLKGVDSTLKIQPAKLEDSAVYLCASSLQGTGPNEQFFGPGTRLTVL.

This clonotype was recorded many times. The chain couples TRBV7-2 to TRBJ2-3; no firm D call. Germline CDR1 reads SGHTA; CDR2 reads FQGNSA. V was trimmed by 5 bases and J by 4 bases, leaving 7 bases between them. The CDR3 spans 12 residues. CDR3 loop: CASSPTSDTQYF. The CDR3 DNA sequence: TGTGCCAGCAGCCCCACGTCAGATACGCAGTATTTT.

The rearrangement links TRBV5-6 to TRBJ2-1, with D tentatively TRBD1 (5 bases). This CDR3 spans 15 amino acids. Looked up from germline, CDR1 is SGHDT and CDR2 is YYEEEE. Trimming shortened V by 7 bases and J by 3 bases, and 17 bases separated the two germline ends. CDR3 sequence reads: CASGALAEDYNEQFF. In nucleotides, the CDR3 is TGTGCCAGCGGGGCTCTCGCGGAAGACTACAATGAGCAGTTCTTC.